The 15 T cell receptor beta chains listed next were all sequenced from one sample in a study of cytomegalovirus exposure and HLA in healthy donors. The assay was immunoSEQ multiplex PCR, and TCRdb's table has in-frame clones only and misses some. Here the sample spans 60,000 to 75,000 clones, 96% being singletons. Source material: PBMCs. Receptors were obtained from a man aged 18 to 35 in good health and CMV-seronegative.

The rearrangement uses TRBV2 and TRBJ2-7, with TRBD2 matching over 7 bases. V trimming: 0 bases; J trimming: 2 bases; junction bases outside the gene matches: 10. This CDR3 contains 17 residues. CDR1 SNHLY and CDR2 FYNNEI come from the germline V gene. DNA of the CDR3: TGTGCCAGCAGTGAAGCGCAAGGGCTAGCGGTAACCTACGAGCAGTACTTC. Translation: CASSEAQGLAVTYEQYF.

This rearrangement joins TRBV6-1 to TRBJ1-1; D is uncertain. This CDR3 has 13 residues. Trimming removed 8 bases from V and 5 bases from J, with 15 bases in between. In germline, CDR1 is MNHNS, CDR2 SASEGT. CDR3 coding DNA: TGTGCCAGCCTAACTACTCCGAGGACTGAAGCTTTCTTT. Translation gives CASLTTPRTEAFF.

This chain connects TRBV21-1 to TRBJ2-5; TRBD2, the table's D call, was not compared with the DNA. TRBV21-1 is marked as a pseudogene. The CDR3 consists of 17 residues. The CDR3 nucleotides are TGTGCCAGCAGCAAAGCGCTTGTAGCGGGAGTTCGAGAGACCCAGTACTTC. Protein sequence: CASSKALVAGVRETQYF.

V usage is TRBV12-5 and J usage is TRBJ2-5; 13 bases are a match to TRBD2. Germline CDR1 LGHNT, CDR2 FRNRAP. This CDR3 region has 16 residues. V was pared by 1 base and J by 7 bases, with 6 bases of the junction left unmatched. The CDR3 DNA reads TGTGCTAGTGGTTTGGCCGGACTAGCGGGAGCGGGGACCCAGTACTTC. Protein product: CASGLAGLAGAGTQYF.

The chain carries TRBV29-1 and TRBJ2-3; the match to TRBD2 covers 11 bases. Germline values: CDR1 SQVTM, CDR2 ANQGSEA. V trimming: 6 bases; J trimming: 6 bases; junction bases outside the gene matches: 11. CDR3 length equals 15 residues. The CDR3 nucleotides are TGCAGCGTCGGGGGAACTAGCGGGAGACGGGATACGCAGTATTTT. Its translation is CSVGGTSGRRDTQYF.

The chain couples TRBV4-1 to TRBJ1-1; D might be TRBD1 (5 bases). CDR1 and CDR2 from the germline V gene are MGHRA and YSYEKL. V was cut by 8 bases and J by 1 base, with 14 bases left in between. This CDR3 has 14 amino acids. CDR3 sequence (DNA): TGCGCCAGCCGGGGGGTCTTGCGGAACACTGAAGCTTTCTTT. It codes for CASRGVLRNTEAFF.

This chain links TRBV27 with TRBJ2-7, with 7 bases matching TRBD1. CDR1 is MNHEY, CDR2 SMNVEV, per germline (reference sequence). V was pared by 10 bases and J by 0 bases, with 9 bases of the junction left unmatched. The CDR3 has 14 residues. The DNA of the CDR3 is TGTGCCATCAAGAGCAGGGGGAACTCCTACGAGCAGTACTTC. Translating gives CAIKSRGNSYEQYF.

The chain employs TRBV7-2 and TRBJ2-4, with D tentatively TRBD1 (5 bases). Germline-derived CDR1 and CDR2 are SGHTA and FQGNSA. V lost 5 bases, J lost 0 bases, and 11 bases lay in between. The CDR3 contains 15 residues. This CDR3 reads CASSEQVLAKNIQYF. The CDR3 DNA sequence: TGTGCCAGCAGCGAACAGGTTTTAGCCAAAAACATTCAGTACTTC.

The rearrangement uses TRBV21-1 and TRBJ2-7; the table gives TRBD2 as D, unverified against the DNA. TRBV21-1 is designated a pseudogene. The CDR3 consists of 15 residues. This CDR3 is CASRRGASGHYEQYF. DNA for the CDR3: TGTGCCAGCCGGCGAGGTGCTAGCGGTCATTACGAGCAGTACTTC.

This clone was seen just once. The chain couples TRBV27 to TRBJ1-3; 8 bases line up with TRBD1. Trimming at V came to 6 bases and at J to 2 bases, leaving 3 bases not matched to a gene. The CDR3 contains 14 residues. The germline CDR1 and CDR2 sequences are MNHEY and SMNVEV (reference sequence). CDR3 sequence: CASRSTGAGNTIYF. In DNA, the CDR3 is TGTGCCAGCAGATCGACAGGGGCTGGAAACACCATATATTTT.

The chain couples TRBV2 to TRBJ2-1; maybe TRBD1 (6 bases). V was clipped by 2 bases and J by 8 bases, with 10 bases between them. The CDR3 extends over 13 amino acids. The germline V gene encodes CDR1 SNHLY and CDR2 FYNNEI. CDR3 protein: CASSERGFDEQFF. The DNA for the CDR3 is TGTGCCAGCAGTGAAAGGGGGTTCGATGAGCAGTTCTTC.

This clone was picked up one time. This sequence joins TRBV7-2 and TRBJ2-3; 7 nucleotides align to TRBD2. CDR1 is SGHTA, CDR2 FQGNSA, per germline. With V trimmed by 5 bases and J by 5 bases, 7 bases remained unmatched. The CDR3 runs 14 residues. Written as DNA, the CDR3 is TGTGCCAGCAGCCTAGAGGGAGGGGTAGATACGCAGTATTTT. This codes for CASSLEGGVDTQYF.

The chain couples TRBV28 to TRBJ2-3; D gene uncertain. V shed 5 bases and J shed 1 base, with 7 bases lying between them. The CDR3 has 13 amino acids. CDR1 and CDR2 (germline): MDHEN, SYDVKM. The CDR3 region is CASSVVGTDTQYF. DNA for the CDR3: TGTGCCAGCAGTGTGGTAGGCACAGATACGCAGTATTTT.

The chain combines TRBV28 with TRBJ2-4; 10 positions agree with TRBD2. J was trimmed by 2 bases and V by 3 bases; bases with no gene match: 7. CDR1 and CDR2 (germline): MDHEN, SYDVKM. The CDR3 is made up of 17 amino acids. The CDR3 is CASSFLLAGGTKNIQYF. The CDR3 DNA reads TGTGCCAGCAGTTTCCTATTAGCGGGAGGAACCAAAAACATTCAGTACTTC.

The rearrangement links TRBV20-1 to TRBJ2-1; D gene uncertain. The CDR3 spans 10 residues. In germline, CDR1 is DFQATT, CDR2 SNEGSKA (reference sequence). The V end was cut by 4 bases, the J end by 5 bases, with 3 bases between. CDR3 nucleotides: TGCAGTGCTACGGACAATGAGCAGTTCTTC. It encodes CSATDNEQFF.